This TCR beta chain was sequenced in a study of blood T cell repertoires in COVID-19. Study background: The study drew acute and convalescent COVID-19 samples from the United States, Italy and Spain. Nucleic acid was either cDNA or gDNA, and it came from T cells, B-cell-depleted T cells, or PBMCs.

CDR3 length equals 12 residues. CDR1 and CDR2 (germline): SGHRS, YFSETQ. V lost 1 base to trimming and J lost 14 bases, with 14 bases between them. In the study's own analysis: The assay estimated nucleated cells by amplifying reference gene primers. The assay was immunoSEQ multiplex PCR, and TCRdb's table has in-frame clones only and misses some. For V, J and clone size, that table is used; D and trimming come from the DNA. In the table there are 250,000 to 350,000 clones, 83% of which are singletons. The rearrangement links TRBV5-1 to TRBJ2-3; D is unclear. The material sequenced was peripheral blood. This clonotype originated in a woman between 45 and 60 years old with acute or convalescent COVID-19. CDR3: CASSLLGSFGYF. DNA for the CDR3: TGCGCCAGCAGCTTGCTGGGCTCCTTCGGGTATTTT.